This entry features one TCR beta chain sequence. This specimen belongs to a study of shared clonotypes between healthy human individuals. Study details: The donor pool was made up of a couple of women and a few men aged 18 to 49.

TCRdb's table, derived via immunoSEQ multiplex PCR, lists solely in-frame clones and lacks some. The sample yields roughly 1,000,000 clones, more than 75% seen once. The CDR3 spans 16 residues. Germline V CDR1 and CDR2: SGHNT, YENEEA. V lost 1 base and J 3 bases, leaving 12 bases between the germline ends. Subsets obtained from CD4+ cells comprised CD45RA+ naive and CD45RA-negative memory cells. The V and J genes are TRBV11-3 and TRBJ2-2, with D unclear. Material: memory CD4+ T cells from PBMCs. Specified subset: CD45RA-negative fraction. This sequence was found in a man younger than 35 in good health. Some clones in this sample may be carry-over from other donors' samples. DNA for the CDR3: TGTGCCAGCAGCTTAGGGACCCTAAAGCACACCGGGGAGCTGTTTTTT. This sequence encodes CASSLGTLKHTGELFF.